The TCR beta chain described here comes from a study of T cell responses to AZD1222 COVID-19 vaccine. Overall study results and limits: Donors were mostly white British, more females; clonal diversity possibly underestimated.

This clone was counted a single time. Its antigen remains unidentified. Some second doses came at about 4 weeks and others at about 12 weeks; these were pooled. The CDR3 contains 16 residues. The J segment lost 4 bases and the V segment lost 3 bases, leaving 7 bases of the junction unmatched. The germline V gene has CDR1 KGHSH and CDR2 LQKENI. Assay: immunoSEQ multiplex PCR; the TCRdb copy retains only in-frame clones and omits some. The table includes approximately 130,000 clones, about 85% detected once. The TCR originated in an adult who received the AZD1222 COVID-19 vaccine. This specimen was peripheral blood, taken 28 days after the second AZD1222 dose. The gene calls are TRBV18 and TRBJ2-2, with 8 bases matching TRBD1. The CDR3 nucleotides read TGTGCCAGCTCACCGGGGCAGGGGGCCAGCACCGGGGAGCTGTTTTTT. The encoded protein is CASSPGQGASTGELFF.